These 29 T cell receptor beta chains were all obtained from the same sample, sequenced in a study of cytomegalovirus exposure and HLA in healthy donors. Clones were read by immunoSEQ multiplex PCR, and TCRdb kept only the in-frame ones, dropping some. The sample includes 200,000 to 250,000 clones, roughly 90% of them seen just once. The specimen sequenced was PBMCs. The receptors here all came from a man aged 18 to 29 in good health and CMV-seropositive.

About this clone itself: The junction shows a germline mismatch at one end, possibly a read error. The chain has TRBV4-1 and TRBJ1-1, with 7 bases identical to TRBD1. Per the germline V gene, CDR1 is MGHRA and CDR2 is YSYEKL. The CDR3 length is 17 residues. The DNA for the CDR3 is TGCGCCAGCAGCCACCCCAAGGGGACAGCTAAGAACACTGAAGTTTTCTTT. This encodes CASSHPKGTAKNTEVFF.

V and J are TRBV5-1 and TRBJ2-1; 12 bases are a match to TRBD2. The CDR3 has 15 amino acids. Germline V CDR1 and CDR2: SGHRS, YFSETQ. V dropped 2 bases and J dropped 10; count of bases not matched to a gene: 7. In nucleotides, the CDR3 is TGCGCCAGCAGCTTAAGGACTAGCGGGGAGACGGAGCAGTTCTTC. This translates into CASSLRTSGETEQFF.

CDR3 loop: CASSVRRAGGPGQYF. CDR3 nucleotides: TGTGCCAGCAGTGTAAGGCGAGCGGGAGGGCCCGGGCAGTACTTC. This chain connects TRBV2 to TRBJ2-7; 10 bases align to TRBD2. The CDR3 extends over 15 amino acids. V gave up 4 bases and J gave up 9 bases; unmatched junction bases: 12. Germline V gene lookup returns CDR1 SNHLY and CDR2 FYNNEI.

This clone was seen a handful of times. The chain is built from TRBV6-1 and TRBJ2-1; no definite D call. Trimming left V 4 bases short and J 8 bases short, with 12 bases between. Germline V gives CDR1 MNHNS, CDR2 SASEGT. The CDR3 has 13 amino acids. The CDR3 loop is CASSAKETDEQFF. CDR3 sequence (DNA): TGTGCCAGCAGTGCGAAGGAGACGGATGAGCAGTTCTTC.

This clone was counted between two and nine times. The chain joins TRBV5-1 to TRBJ2-3, with TRBD2 as a possible D gene (5 bases). CDR1 and CDR2 from the germline V gene are SGHRS and YFSETQ. This CDR3 contains 13 residues. V lost 7 bases to trimming and J lost 3 bases, with 12 bases between them. The CDR3 is CASGERVTDTQYF. For the CDR3, the DNA is TGCGCCAGCGGGGAGAGGGTTACAGATACGCAGTATTTT.

This sequence joins TRBV5-1 and TRBJ1-3; D is unresolved. This CDR3 is built from 14 residues. CDR1 is SGHRS and CDR2 is YFSETQ in the germline V gene. The V gene lost 0 bases and the J gene lost 0 bases, with 4 bases spanning the gap. DNA for the CDR3: TGCGCCAGCAGCTTGGGGGACTCTGGAAACACCATATATTTT. Amino acids: CASSLGDSGNTIYF.

The chain combines TRBV7-6 with TRBJ2-1; the D gene is possibly TRBD2 (6 bases). V lost 1 base and J 0 bases, leaving 19 bases between the germline ends. Germline CDR1 is SGHVS and CDR2 is FNYEAQ. The length of the CDR3 is 19 residues. In nucleotides, the CDR3 is TGTGCCAGCAGCTTAGTACTAGGAGGGTTAAGGAGCTCCTACAATGAGCAGTTCTTC. This encodes CASSLVLGGLRSSYNEQFF.

The chain combines TRBV27 with TRBJ2-7, with D perhaps assigned TRBD1 or TRBD2 (5 bases each). CDR3 length: 15 amino acids. The germline gives CDR1 MNHEY, CDR2 SMNVEV (reference sequence). The V end lost 5 bases, the J end lost 2 bases, and 16 bases lay between the germline ends. The CDR3 nucleotides read TGTGCCAGCAGTCTCTCCTCTTTGGGGGCCTACGAGCAGTACTTC. Its translation: CASSLSSLGAYEQYF.

This chain joins TRBV14 and TRBJ2-1; possibly TRBD1 or TRBD2 for D (5 bases each). Between the trimmed V and J ends, which lost 0 bases and 10 bases, there was a span of 13 bases. This CDR3 has 14 amino acids. CDR1 and CDR2 (germline): SGHDN, FVKESK. The CDR3 nucleotides are TGTGCCAGCAGCCAAGATTGGGTAGGGGACGAGCAGTTCTTC. It codes for CASSQDWVGDEQFF.

The chain has TRBV15 and TRBJ2-7; D perhaps matches TRBD1 (6 bases). The CDR3 is made up of 13 amino acids. V dropped 1 base and J dropped 5 bases, with 9 bases sitting between them. CDR1 and CDR2 (germline): LNHNV, YYDKDF (reference sequence). This chain's CDR3 is CATSRGDNHEQYF. The DNA for the CDR3 is TGTGCCACCAGCAGAGGGGACAATCACGAGCAGTACTTC.

V is TRBV15 and J is TRBJ2-1; 7 nucleotides line up with TRBD1. This CDR3 comprises 15 residues. Trimming at V came to 0 bases and at J to 9 bases, leaving 8 bases not matched to a gene. Germline CDR1 and CDR2: LNHNV and YYDKDF (reference sequence). This chain's CDR3 is CATSRDWDSAGEQFF. CDR3 DNA: TGTGCCACCAGCAGAGATTGGGACAGCGCAGGTGAGCAGTTCTTC.

The chain links TRBV19 to TRBJ2-1; D not resolved. Trimming took 3 bases from V and 0 from J, leaving 9 bases between them. Per germline, CDR1 LNHDA and CDR2 SQIVND (reference sequence). The CDR3 is 15 residues long. The CDR3 loop is CASSILDGSYNEQFF. As DNA, the CDR3 is TGTGCCAGTAGTATTCTGGACGGCTCCTACAATGAGCAGTTCTTC.

The chain has TRBV6-5 and TRBJ1-1; D is unclear. The length of the CDR3 is 13 residues. V dropped 3 bases and J dropped 7 bases, with 12 bases sitting between them. CDR1 and CDR2 (germline): MNHEY, SVGAGI. In nucleotides, the CDR3 is TGTGCCAGCAGTTATTCAAACCTCCATGAAGCTTTCTTT. The encoded protein is CASSYSNLHEAFF.

The rearrangement uses TRBV25-1 and TRBJ2-1, with D perhaps TRBD2 (6 bases). The CDR3 totals 14 residues. V lost 1 base, J lost 7 bases, and 11 bases lay in between. Germline CDR1 MGHDK, CDR2 SYGVNS. CDR3 sequence reads: CASSESGERNEQFF. The DNA for the CDR3 is TGTGCCAGCAGTGAATCGGGGGAGAGGAATGAGCAGTTCTTC.

This clone was seen only once. J is TRBJ2-1 and V is TRBV7-2, with D perhaps matching TRBD2 (6 bases). CDR3 length: 15 amino acids. Germline-derived CDR1 and CDR2 are SGHTA and FQGNSA. V dropped 4 bases and J dropped 2 bases, with 12 bases sitting between them. DNA of the CDR3: TGTGCCAGCAGCTCGGACTGGGGGGCCTACAATGAGCAGTTCTTC. This codes for CASSSDWGAYNEQFF.

This clone occurred a few times. This chain connects TRBV7-9 to TRBJ1-2; D is ambiguous. Trimming removed 5 bases from V and 8 bases from J, with 15 bases in between. Germline assignment: CDR1 SEHNR and CDR2 FQNEAQ (reference sequence). This CDR3 region has 13 residues. CDR3 protein: CASSPELVGGYTF. The DNA of the CDR3 is TGTGCCAGCAGCCCTGAACTCGTCGGGGGCTACACCTTC.

This chain uses TRBV7-6 with TRBJ2-7; D gene unclear. The V gene's germline CDR1 is SGHVS and CDR2 FNYEAQ. V shed 0 bases and J shed 5 bases, with 11 bases lying between them. The CDR3 length is 14 residues. CDR3 protein: CASSLAPDRHEQYF. The CDR3 DNA is TGTGCCAGCAGCTTAGCACCCGACCGCCACGAGCAGTACTTC.

The chain recombines TRBV27 with TRBJ2-1; 9 bases are shared with TRBD1. This CDR3 has 15 residues. The germline gives CDR1 MNHEY, CDR2 SMNVEV (reference sequence). J lost 4 bases, V lost 7 bases, and 8 bases had no gene match. CDR3 sequence reads: CASIGGQGTYNEQFF. CDR3 sequence (DNA): TGTGCCAGCATAGGAGGACAGGGGACTTACAATGAGCAGTTCTTC.

This clone came up once. V is TRBV5-1 and J is TRBJ2-1, with D possibly TRBD2 on 5 matching bases. Per germline, CDR1 SGHRS and CDR2 YFSETQ. This CDR3 is 14 amino acids long. Trimming cost V 0 bases and J 7 bases, with 11 bases left between them. CDR3 residues: CASSLGLAGNEQFF. Here the CDR3 DNA reads TGCGCCAGCAGCTTGGGCCTAGCTGGTAATGAGCAGTTCTTC. The whole variable domain, filled in from reference TRBV5-1 and TRBJ2-1, reads KAGVTQTPRYLIKTRGQQVTLSCSPISGHRSVSWYQQTPGQGLQFLFEYFSETQRNKGNFPGRFSGRQFSNSRSEMNVSTLELGDSALYLCASSLGLAGNEQFFGPGTRLTVL.

V and J are TRBV7-8 and TRBJ2-7; TRBD2 agrees at 14 bases. Germline CDR1 is SGHVS and CDR2 is FQNEAQ. This CDR3 has 15 amino acids. V dropped 3 bases and J dropped 4; count of bases not matched to a gene: 2. The CDR3 loop is CASSLGLAGVYEQYF. CDR3 nucleotides: TGTGCCAGCAGCTTGGGACTAGCGGGAGTATACGAGCAGTACTTC. Full variable domain (missing parts from reference TRBV7-8 and TRBJ2-7): GAGVSQSPRYKVAKRGQDVALRCDPISGHVSLFWYQQALGQGPEFLTYFQNEAQLDKSGLPSDRFFAERPEGSVSTLKIQRTQQEDSAVYLCASSLGLAGVYEQYFGPGTRLTVT.

The chain joins TRBV2 to TRBJ2-2; 7 positions match TRBD2. V trimming: 2 bases; J trimming: 6 bases; junction bases outside the gene matches: 0. Germline V gives CDR1 SNHLY, CDR2 FYNNEI. This CDR3 comprises 13 residues. The CDR3 nucleotides read TGTGCCAGCAGTGAACGGGGGGCCGGGGAGCTGTTTTTT. Protein product: CASSERGAGELFF.

In DNA form, the CDR3 reads TGTGCCAGCTCAACTCATCCAGGGCGAGCTAACTATGGCTACACCTTC. Amino acid sequence: CASSTHPGRANYGYTF. This chain links TRBV28 with TRBJ1-2; a possible D gene is TRBD1 (5 bases). CDR1 is MDHEN and CDR2 is SYDVKM in the germline V gene. The CDR3 extends over 16 amino acids. With 8 bases removed from V and 0 bases from J, the gap between germline ends came to 19 bases.

The chain is built from TRBV6-1 and TRBJ1-4; 11 bases map to TRBD1. This CDR3 comprises 15 residues. Per the germline V gene, CDR1 is MNHNS and CDR2 is SASEGT. The V and J ends lost 8 bases and 8 bases, in that order; junction bases with no gene match: 10. CDR3 protein: CASGLTGQGEEKLFF. CDR3 nucleotide sequence: TGTGCCAGCGGATTGACGGGACAGGGGGAAGAAAAACTGTTTTTT.

V usage is TRBV9 and J usage is TRBJ1-5; TRBD1 matches 8 bases. The trim removed 4 bases at V and 0 bases at J, leaving 3 bases unmatched. Looked up from germline, CDR1 is SGDLS and CDR2 is YYNGEE. The CDR3 is 15 amino acids. The CDR3 reads CASSPDRDSNQPQHF. The CDR3 bases are TGTGCCAGCAGCCCGGACAGGGATAGCAATCAGCCCCAGCATTTT.

The chain has TRBV27 and TRBJ2-1; D is uncertain. Germline CDR1 and CDR2: MNHEY and SMNVEV (reference sequence). CDR3 length: 13 amino acids. Trimming took 3 bases from V and 6 from J, leaving 9 bases between them. The CDR3 nucleotides read TGTGCCAGCAGTTTTACAGAGTCCAATGAGCAGTTCTTC. Its protein is CASSFTESNEQFF.

The rearrangement joins TRBV27 to TRBJ2-7, with D uncertain. Per the germline V gene, CDR1 is MNHEY and CDR2 is SMNVEV (reference sequence). The length of the CDR3 is 12 residues. V lost 6 bases and J lost 6, with 12 bases in between. The CDR3 region has the DNA TGTGCCAGCAGAAACAGCCCCTCCGAGCAGTACTTC. It encodes CASRNSPSEQYF.

This chain links TRBV27 with TRBJ2-3; 8 bases fit TRBD1. The CDR3 is 14 residues long. Unmatched junction bases numbered 4, after V lost 6 bases and J lost 2 bases. From germline, CDR1 is MNHEY and CDR2 SMNVEV (reference sequence). CDR3 residues: CASRRTGYTDTQYF. The CDR3 DNA reads as TGTGCCAGCAGGAGGACAGGGTACACAGATACGCAGTATTTT.

V gene TRBV11-3 combines with J gene TRBJ2-1; 8 nucleotides agree with TRBD2. Germline V gene sequence: CDR1 SGHNT, CDR2 YENEEA. The CDR3 sequence is 19 residues long. The V and J ends lost 0 bases and 6 bases, in that order; junction bases with no gene match: 16. This chain's CDR3 is CASSLEGPRVSGDGNEQFF. The CDR3 DNA sequence: TGTGCCAGCAGCTTAGAAGGTCCCCGGGTTAGCGGGGACGGCAATGAGCAGTTCTTC.

CDR3 coding DNA: TGTGCCAGCAGTGCAAGTGGCCCGGCGGGGGAGACCCAGTACTTC. Its translation: CASSASGPAGETQYF. This chain links TRBV6-1 with TRBJ2-5, with TRBD2 as a possible D gene (6 bases). Germline-derived CDR1 and CDR2 are MNHNS and SASEGT. The CDR3 is made up of 15 amino acids. The germline V and J ends were trimmed by 4 bases and 5 bases, with 17 bases remaining between them.